This T cell receptor beta chain was identified in a study of blood T cell repertoires in COVID-19. Recruitment covered about two dozen US areas and drew participants whose ages spanned about 18 to 89 years. Participant reports of clinical history set cohort assignment. Someone with COVID-19 had been met by exposed participants within 2 weeks before study entry. This clone has only one observation. The authors' processing: Amplified reference gene primers provided the basis for estimating nucleated cell counts. Assay used: immunoSEQ multiplex PCR; TCRdb lists only in-frame clones, some missing. That table gives V, J and clone size, and the DNA gave D and trimming. The sample contains about 430,000 clones, about 88% of which appear only once. This CDR3 has 13 residues. The germline V gene encodes CDR1 LGHDT and CDR2 YNNKEL (reference sequence). Between the trimmed V and J ends, which lost 2 bases and 0 bases, there was a span of 5 bases.

The chain joins TRBV3-1 (or the pseudogene TRBV3-2) to TRBJ2-7; D perhaps matches TRBD1 (5 bases). This clonotype was sampled from a woman aged 18-30 years who had been exposed to COVID-19. Sequencing was done on a sample of PBMCs or T cells enriched from blood (not recorded which). The DNA of the CDR3 is TGTGCCAGCAGCCAACAGGGCTCCTACGAGCAGTACTTC. This encodes CASSQQGSYEQYF.